The rows below give T cell receptor beta chains drawn from one sample of a study of CD8+CD57+ T cells in acquired aplastic anemia. MiXCR was run by TCRdb on the reads, yielding one entry per CDR3 protein. The repertoire holds around 400,000 distinct CDR3 sequences, 60% to 80% seen once, with around 4% in the top ten. The sample was sorted CD4+, CD8+, or CD8+CD57+ T cells (not recorded which) from PBMCs. The receptors originated from a human donor in good health, serving as a control. The CDR3 runs from the conserved cysteine through the conserved F or W. Fields, in order: CDR3 length, J gene, V gene, CDR3 protein.

15 | TRBJ1-1 | TRBV9 | CASSQRRGGDEQPFF
16 | TRBJ1-5 | TRBV2 | CASSLAWGDSHQPQHF
14 | TRBJ1-2 | TRBV9 | CASSPADRGDSEPF
12 | TRBJ1-1 | TRBV5-1 | CASVLDVAGAFF
16 | TRBJ1-2 | TRBV29-1 | CSVEGTGTGGSYGYTF
14 | TRBJ1-2 | TRBV10-3 | CAISENVREYGYTF
15 | TRBJ1-2 | TRBV12-3/TRBV12-4 | CASNPGNREGRGYTF
12 | TRBJ1-6 | TRBV7-2 | CASSSGQDLLHF
16 | TRBJ2-1 | TRBV9 | CASSLGLSQSYDEQFF
13 | TRBJ2-1 | TRBV5-6 | CANRPGLDYEQFF
15 | TRBJ2-3 | TRBV12-3/TRBV12-4 | CASSPRPGSSDTQYF
15 | TRBJ2-1 | TRBV7-9 | CASSLGDRADSPLFF
14 | TRBJ2-7 | TRBV7-2 | CASSLSSGSYEQYF
16 | TRBJ2-5 | TRBV5-5 | CASSPQTAGGRETQYF